A single sample is the source of the 11 T cell receptor beta chains below, sequenced in a study of T cell clonality in common variable immunodeficiency. Assay used: immunoSEQ multiplex PCR; TCRdb lists only in-frame clones, some missing. This sample has roughly 79,000 clones, each found more than once. The specimen sequenced was peripheral blood mononuclear cells. Source of these receptors: a person between 18 and 70 years old in good health.

This clone showed up many times. The read comes to an end 3 residues before the CDR3 does, leaving the germline J gene to fill in the end. This chain joins TRBV28 and TRBJ2-6; TRBD1 matches at 8 bases. Trimming took 3 bases from V and 1 from J; bases not matched to a gene: 8. There are 18 residues in the CDR3. The germline V gene has CDR1 MDHEN and CDR2 SYDVKM. The CDR3 reads CASSFRTGRSSGANVLTF. CDR3 DNA, as far as it was read: TGTGCCAGCAGTTTTCGGACAGGGAGGTCTTCTGGGGCCAACGTC.

Note on this clone: The read terminates 3 residues ahead of where the CDR3 ends, so the germline J gene completes it. The V call is TRBV10-3, the J call TRBJ2-7; 12 positions agree with TRBD1. The CDR3 is made up of 18 amino acids. V lost 6 bases, J lost 5 bases, and 17 bases stayed unmatched. CDR1 is ENHRY and CDR2 is SYGVKD in the germline V gene. The sequenced CDR3 bases are TGTGCCATCAGGGCCGGGGACAGGGGGCCACCAGACCCAAACGAG. This translates into CAIRAGDRGPPDPNE. The complete CDR3 reads CAIRAGDRGPPDPNEQYF.

This clone occurred many times. Read data end 3 residues before the CDR3 end; the end is taken from the germline J gene. The gene calls are TRBV6-2 or TRBV6-3 and TRBJ2-7; 8 nucleotides align to TRBD1. CDR1 and CDR2 from the germline V gene are MNHEY and SVGEGT. V lost 3 bases, J lost 5 bases, and 6 bases stayed unmatched. This CDR3 is built from 14 residues. CDR3 DNA (partial): TGTGCCAGCAGTTATCACGGGACAGGCAACGAG. Residues: CASSYHGTGNE. The full CDR3 is CASSYHGTGNEQYF.

This clone was seen many times. Read coverage stops 3 residues before the CDR3 terminus; the germline J gene supplies the remainder. This sequence joins TRBV5-1 and TRBJ2-2; TRBD2 agrees at 14 bases. Per the germline V gene, CDR1 is SGHRS and CDR2 is YFSETQ. The trim removed 4 bases at V and 1 base at J, leaving 12 bases unmatched. The length of the CDR3 is 20 residues. The sequenced CDR3 bases are TGCGCCAGCAGCCATCGTGGCGGGACTAGCGGGAGTGGGAACACCGGGGAG. It is translated as CASSHRGGTSGSGNTGE. The whole CDR3 sequence is CASSHRGGTSGSGNTGELFF.

This clone occurred many times. The read ends 3 residues before the CDR3 terminus; that terminus is restored from the germline J gene. This chain joins TRBV10-1 and TRBJ2-5; 7 bases match TRBD2. Trimming took 6 bases from V and 5 from J; bases not matched to a gene: 12. The CDR3 extends over 15 amino acids. Germline values: CDR1 WNHNN, CDR2 SYGVQD (reference sequence). Incomplete CDR3 DNA: TGCGCCAGCAGCCTGGCAGGGAGGGTCGGGGAGACC. Its translation: CASSLAGRVGET. The complete CDR3 protein is CASSLAGRVGETQYF.

Regarding this clone: The read ends 3 residues shy of where the CDR3 ends; the end is completed using the germline J gene. The chain uses TRBV6-2 or TRBV6-3 and TRBJ2-7, with D maybe TRBD2 (5 bases). The CDR3 consists of 17 residues. Germline CDR1 MNHEY, CDR2 SVGEGT. V gave up 2 bases and J gave up 3 bases, with 20 bases separating them. CDR3 region: CASSYVVSASRNYEQYF. Incomplete CDR3 DNA: TGTGCCAGCAGTTACGTTGTGTCGGCTAGCAGGAACTACGAG.

To note about this clone: The read gets to within 3 residues of the CDR3 end, and the germline J gene fills in the rest. The J gene is TRBJ1-1, the V gene TRBV7-3, with unresolved D. The CDR3 is made up of 14 amino acids. Per germline, CDR1 SGHTA and CDR2 FQGTGA. Trimming left V 2 bases short and J 4 bases short, with 11 bases between. The sequenced CDR3 bases are TGTGCCAGCAGCTTATCGTTTCGGTCCACTGAA. It codes for CASSLSFRSTE. The whole CDR3 sequence reads CASSLSFRSTEAFF.

This clone was found many times. Coverage ceases 3 residues before the CDR3 finishes, and the germline J gene fills in the end. J is TRBJ1-5 and V is TRBV7-9; D is unresolved. Trimming shortened V by 1 base and J by 7 bases, and 11 bases separated the two germline ends. The CDR3 has 14 residues. Germline V gives CDR1 SEHNR, CDR2 FQNEAQ (reference sequence). The CDR3 bases that were read are TGTGCCAGCAGCTTAGGTGGAGGGCCCCAGCCC. This gives the protein CASSLGGGPQP. The entire CDR3 reads CASSLGGGPQPQHF.

There are many counts of this clone. The read finishes 3 residues shy of the CDR3 end, and the germline J gene is used to complete it. The rearrangement uses TRBV30 and TRBJ1-5, with a weak D call TRBD1 (6 bases). Trimming pared 5 bases from V and 3 bases from J, leaving 11 bases between. The length of the CDR3 is 13 residues. The V gene's germline CDR1 is GTSNPN and CDR2 SVGIG (reference sequence). The CDR3 spells CAWAQGFNQPQHF. CDR3 DNA, as far as it was read: TGTGCCTGGGCACAGGGCTTCAATCAGCCC.

This clone was counted many times. The observed sequence ends 3 residues before the CDR3 terminus, with the missing tail filled in from the germline J gene. The chain uses TRBV30 and TRBJ1-2; D is unresolved. Germline V CDR1 and CDR2: GTSNPN, SVGIG (reference sequence). The CDR3 loop spans 14 amino acids. Here the CDR3 reads CAWSRGFRRGGYTF. The CDR3 DNA, read in part, is TGTGCCTGGAGTCGGGGATTTCGGAGAGGAGGC.

This clone has at least ten counts. With the read ending 3 residues before the CDR3 end, the germline J gene is used to fill in that end. The chain is built from TRBV6-2 or TRBV6-3 and TRBJ2-3; 7 bases fit TRBD2. The germline gives CDR1 MNHEY, CDR2 SVGEGT. The CDR3 consists of 17 residues. Trimming cost V 2 bases and J 4 bases; bases outside gene matches: 12. The covered CDR3 bases are TGTGCCAGCAGTTACCTTTCCGCGGGAGAAGTCGCAGATACG. Translated, it gives CASSYLSAGEVADT. The complete CDR3 sequence is CASSYLSAGEVADTQYF.